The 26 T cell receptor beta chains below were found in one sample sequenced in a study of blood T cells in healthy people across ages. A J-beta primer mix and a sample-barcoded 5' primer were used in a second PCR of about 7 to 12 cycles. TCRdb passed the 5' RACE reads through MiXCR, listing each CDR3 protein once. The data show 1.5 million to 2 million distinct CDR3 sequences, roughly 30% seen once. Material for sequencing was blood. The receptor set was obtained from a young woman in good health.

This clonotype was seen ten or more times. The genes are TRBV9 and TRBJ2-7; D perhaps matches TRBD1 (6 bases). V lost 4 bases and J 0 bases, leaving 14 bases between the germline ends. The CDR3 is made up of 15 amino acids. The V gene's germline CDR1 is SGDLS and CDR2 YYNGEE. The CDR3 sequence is CASSPNRDTSYEQYF. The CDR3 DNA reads TGTGCCAGCAGCCCTAACCGGGACACCTCCTACGAGCAGTACTTC.

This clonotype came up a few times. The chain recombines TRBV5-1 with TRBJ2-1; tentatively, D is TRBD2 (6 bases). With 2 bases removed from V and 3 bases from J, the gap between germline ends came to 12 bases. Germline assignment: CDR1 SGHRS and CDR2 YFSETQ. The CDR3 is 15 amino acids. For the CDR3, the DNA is TGCGCCAGCAGCTTTGGGACTGGGGTCTACAATGAGCAGTTCTTC. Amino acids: CASSFGTGVYNEQFF.

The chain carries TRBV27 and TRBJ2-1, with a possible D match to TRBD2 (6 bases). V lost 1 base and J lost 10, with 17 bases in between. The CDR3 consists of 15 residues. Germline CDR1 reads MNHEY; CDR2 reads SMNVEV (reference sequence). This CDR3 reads CASSLWGGTAAEQFF. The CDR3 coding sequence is TGTGCCAGCAGTTTATGGGGTGGGACTGCAGCGGAGCAGTTCTTC.

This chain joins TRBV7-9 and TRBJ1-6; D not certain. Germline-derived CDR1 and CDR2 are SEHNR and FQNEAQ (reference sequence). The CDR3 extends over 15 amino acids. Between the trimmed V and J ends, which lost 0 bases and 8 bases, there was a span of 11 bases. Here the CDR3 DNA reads TGTGCCAGCAGCTTAGCACGGGCAGGCGATTCACCCCTCCACTTT. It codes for CASSLARAGDSPLHF. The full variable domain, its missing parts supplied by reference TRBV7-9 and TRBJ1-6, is DTGVSQNPRHKITKRGQNVTFRCDPISEHNRLYWYRQTLGQGPEFLTYFQNEAQLEKSRLLSDRFSAERPKGSFSTLEIQRTEQGDSAMYLCASSLARAGDSPLHFGNGTRLTVT.

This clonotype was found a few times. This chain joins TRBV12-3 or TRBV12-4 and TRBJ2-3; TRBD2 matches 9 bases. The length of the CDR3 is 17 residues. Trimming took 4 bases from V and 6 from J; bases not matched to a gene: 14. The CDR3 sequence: CASSSNWASGTGDTQYF. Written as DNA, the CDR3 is TGTGCCAGCAGTTCCAATTGGGCTAGCGGGACCGGCGATACGCAGTATTTT.

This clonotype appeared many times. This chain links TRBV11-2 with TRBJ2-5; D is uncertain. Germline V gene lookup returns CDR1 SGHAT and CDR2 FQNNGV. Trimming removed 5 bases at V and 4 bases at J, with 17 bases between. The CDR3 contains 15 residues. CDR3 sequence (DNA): TGTGCCAGCAGCCCGTTGGGTGGCGTACGAGAGACCCAGTACTTC. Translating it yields CASSPLGGVRETQYF.

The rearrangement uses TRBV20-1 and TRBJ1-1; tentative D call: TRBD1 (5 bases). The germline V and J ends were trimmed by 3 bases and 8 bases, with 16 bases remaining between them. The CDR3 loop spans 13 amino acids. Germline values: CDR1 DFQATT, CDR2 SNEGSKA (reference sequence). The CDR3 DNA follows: TGCAGTGCTAGCCCTTATACCGGGACGGAAGCTTTCTTT. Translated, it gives CSASPYTGTEAFF.

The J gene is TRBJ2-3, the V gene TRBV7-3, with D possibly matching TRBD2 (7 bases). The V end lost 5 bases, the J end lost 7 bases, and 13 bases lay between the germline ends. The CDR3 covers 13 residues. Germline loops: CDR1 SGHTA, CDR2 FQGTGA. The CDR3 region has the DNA TGTGCCAGCAGCGCAACGGGGGGCTATACGCAGTATTTT. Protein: CASSATGGYTQYF.

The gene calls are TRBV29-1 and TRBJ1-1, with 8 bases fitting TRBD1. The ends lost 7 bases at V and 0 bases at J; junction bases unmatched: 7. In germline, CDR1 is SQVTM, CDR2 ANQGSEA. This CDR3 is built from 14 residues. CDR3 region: CSGRTGQLNTEAFF. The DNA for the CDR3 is TGCAGCGGAAGGACAGGGCAATTGAACACTGAAGCTTTCTTT.

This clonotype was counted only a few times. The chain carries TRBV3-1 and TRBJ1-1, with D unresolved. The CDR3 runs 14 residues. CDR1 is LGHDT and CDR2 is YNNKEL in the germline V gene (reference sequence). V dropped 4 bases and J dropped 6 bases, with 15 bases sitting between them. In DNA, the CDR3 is TGTGCCAGCAGCCCGGGGAGGGTGACGGCTGAAGCTTTCTTT. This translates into CASSPGRVTAEAFF. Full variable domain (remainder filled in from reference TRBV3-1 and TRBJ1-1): DTAVSQTPKYLVTQMGNDKSIKCEQNLGHDTMYWYKQDSKKFLKIMFSYNNKELIINETVPNRFSPKSPDKAHLNLHINSLELGDSAVYFCASSPGRVTAEAFFGQGTRLTVV.

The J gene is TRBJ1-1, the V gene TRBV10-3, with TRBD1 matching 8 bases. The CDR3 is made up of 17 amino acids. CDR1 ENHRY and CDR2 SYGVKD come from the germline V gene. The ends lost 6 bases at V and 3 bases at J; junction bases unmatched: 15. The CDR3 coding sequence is TGTGCCATCAGCGCGTTGGACAGGGCCAGGGTGGACACTGAAGCTTTCTTT. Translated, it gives CAISALDRARVDTEAFF.

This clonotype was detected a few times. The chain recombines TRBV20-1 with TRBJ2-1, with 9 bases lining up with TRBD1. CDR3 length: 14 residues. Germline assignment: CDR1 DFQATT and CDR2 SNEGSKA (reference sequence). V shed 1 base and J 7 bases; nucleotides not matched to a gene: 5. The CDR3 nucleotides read TGCAGTGCTAGAGGAGACAGGGGGTCTAATGAGCAGTTCTTC. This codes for CSARGDRGSNEQFF.

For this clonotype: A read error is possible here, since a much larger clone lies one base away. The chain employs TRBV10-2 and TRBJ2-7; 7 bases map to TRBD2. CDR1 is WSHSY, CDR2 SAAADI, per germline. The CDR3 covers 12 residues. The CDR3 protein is CASTGLSRERYF. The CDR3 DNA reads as TGCGCCAGCACCGGACTGTCGCGGGAGCGGTACTTC.

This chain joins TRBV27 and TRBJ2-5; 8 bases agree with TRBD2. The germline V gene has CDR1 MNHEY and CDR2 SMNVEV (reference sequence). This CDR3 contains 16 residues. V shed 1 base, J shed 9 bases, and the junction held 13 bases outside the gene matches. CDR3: CASSLYRGGTEAAQYF. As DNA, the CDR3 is TGTGCCAGCAGTTTATATCGGGGGGGGACCGAGGCCGCCCAGTACTTC.

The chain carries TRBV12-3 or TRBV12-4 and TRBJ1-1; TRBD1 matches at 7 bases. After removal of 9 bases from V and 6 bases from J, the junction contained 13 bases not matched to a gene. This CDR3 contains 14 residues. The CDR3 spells CASTPRWQGAEAFF. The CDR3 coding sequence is TGTGCCAGTACCCCCAGGTGGCAGGGGGCTGAAGCTTTCTTT.

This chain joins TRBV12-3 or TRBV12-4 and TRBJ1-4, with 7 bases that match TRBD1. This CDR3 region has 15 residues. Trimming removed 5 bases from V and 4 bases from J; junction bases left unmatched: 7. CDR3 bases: TGTGCCAGCAGTGAGGACAGGAGACGTAATGAAAAACTGTTTTTT. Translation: CASSEDRRRNEKLFF.

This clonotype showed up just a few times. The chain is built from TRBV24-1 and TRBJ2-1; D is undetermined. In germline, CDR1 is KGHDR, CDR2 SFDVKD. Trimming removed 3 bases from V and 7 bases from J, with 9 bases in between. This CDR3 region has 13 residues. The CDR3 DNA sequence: TGTGCCACCAGTGATGTGGGTAGGAATGAGCAGTTCTTC. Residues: CATSDVGRNEQFF.

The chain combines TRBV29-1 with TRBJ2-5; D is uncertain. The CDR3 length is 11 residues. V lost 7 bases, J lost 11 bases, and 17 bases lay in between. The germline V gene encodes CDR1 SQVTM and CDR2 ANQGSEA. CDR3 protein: CSGGIINEQYF. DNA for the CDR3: TGCAGCGGTGGAATTATAAATGAGCAGTACTTC.

Written as DNA, the CDR3 is TGTGCCAGCAGATCCGCGGGGGCCCATGGCTACACCTTC. The encoded protein is CASRSAGAHGYTF. The J gene is TRBJ1-2, the V gene TRBV7-9, with TRBD1 as a possible D gene (6 bases). Trimming took 6 bases from V and 6 from J, leaving 14 bases between them. Germline CDR1 reads SEHNR; CDR2 reads FQNEAQ (reference sequence). The CDR3 extends over 13 amino acids.

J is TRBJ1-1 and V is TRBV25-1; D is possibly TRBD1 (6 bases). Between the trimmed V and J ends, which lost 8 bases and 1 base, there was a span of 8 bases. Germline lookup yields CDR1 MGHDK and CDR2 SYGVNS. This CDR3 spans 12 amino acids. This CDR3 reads CASGQSNTEAFF. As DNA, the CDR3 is TGTGCCAGCGGACAGTCGAACACTGAAGCTTTCTTT.

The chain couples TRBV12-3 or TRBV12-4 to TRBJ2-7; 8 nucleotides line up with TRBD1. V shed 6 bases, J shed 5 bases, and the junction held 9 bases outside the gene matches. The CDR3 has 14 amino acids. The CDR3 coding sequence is TGTGCCAGCAGGGAGACAGGGGTCACGGACGAGCAGTACTTC. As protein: CASRETGVTDEQYF.

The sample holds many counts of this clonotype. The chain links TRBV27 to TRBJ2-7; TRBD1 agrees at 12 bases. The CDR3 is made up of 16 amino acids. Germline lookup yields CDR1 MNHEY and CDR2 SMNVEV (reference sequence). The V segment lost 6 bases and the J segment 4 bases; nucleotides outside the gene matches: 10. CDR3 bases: TGTGCCAGCAGATCGGTCCGGGACAGGGGGCTATACGAGCAGTACTTC. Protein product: CASRSVRDRGLYEQYF.

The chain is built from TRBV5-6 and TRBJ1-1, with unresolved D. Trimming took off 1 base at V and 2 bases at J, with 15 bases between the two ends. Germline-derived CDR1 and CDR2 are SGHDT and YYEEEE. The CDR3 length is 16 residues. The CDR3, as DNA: TGTGCCAGCAGCTTGAGACGGATGGGATATAACACTGAAGCTTTCTTT. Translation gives CASSLRRMGYNTEAFF.

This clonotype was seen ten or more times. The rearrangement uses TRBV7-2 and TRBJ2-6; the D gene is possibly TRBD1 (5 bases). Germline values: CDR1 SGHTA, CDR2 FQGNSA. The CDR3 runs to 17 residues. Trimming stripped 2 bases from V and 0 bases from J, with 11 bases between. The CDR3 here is CASSLRGQRSGANVLTF. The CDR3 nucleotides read TGTGCCAGCAGCTTAAGGGGTCAGCGCTCTGGGGCCAACGTCCTGACTTTC.

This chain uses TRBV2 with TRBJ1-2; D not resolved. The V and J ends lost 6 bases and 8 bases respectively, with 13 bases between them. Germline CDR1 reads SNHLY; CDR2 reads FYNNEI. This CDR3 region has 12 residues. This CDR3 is CASRPSTGGYTF. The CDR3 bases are TGTGCCAGCAGACCTTCGACCGGGGGCTACACCTTC.

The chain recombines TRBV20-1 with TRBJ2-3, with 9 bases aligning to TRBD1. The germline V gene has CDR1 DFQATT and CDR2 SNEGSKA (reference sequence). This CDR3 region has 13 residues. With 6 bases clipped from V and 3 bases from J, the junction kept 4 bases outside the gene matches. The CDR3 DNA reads TGCAGTGCCCGGGACAGGGAAACAGATACGCAGTATTTT. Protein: CSARDRETDTQYF.